These 27 T cell receptor beta chains were sequenced from one sample in a study of T-cell memory formation after mild COVID-19 (dated by TCRdb to about 2021). Library prep was done by 5' RACE. The data were produced on an Illumina NovaSeq 6000. TCRdb passed the public sequencing reads through fastp at Q25 and MiXCR, retaining productive beta sequences. Records with the same CDR3 protein are collapsed into one entry carrying the most frequent genes and DNA. The sample profile shows 550,000 to 600,000 distinct CDR3 sequences; around a sixth of them were found once. The ten largest make up about 8.1% of the sample. Sequences were obtained from PBMCs or a T cell subset sorted from them (not recorded which). The origin of the receptors is an adult woman who had mild COVID-19 (a few samples of this study predate the infection). The sample titles of this study are shuffled in the database, so cell type and time point are left out; the donor was told from shared clones.

The chain recombines TRBV7-2 with TRBJ1-1; 8 nucleotides match TRBD1. Trimming removed 5 bases from V and 5 bases from J; junction bases left unmatched: 7. The CDR3 has 14 amino acids. The germline V gene encodes CDR1 SGHTA and CDR2 FQGNSA. The CDR3: CASSPTGAETEAFF. In DNA, the CDR3 is TGTGCCAGCAGCCCGACAGGGGCCGAAACTGAAGCTTTCTTT.

The CDR3 protein is CASRNGIYNEQFF. CDR3 DNA sequence: TGTGCCAGCAGAAATGGGATATACAATGAGCAGTTCTTC. The chain carries TRBV6-5 and TRBJ2-1; D not certain. This CDR3 spans 13 amino acids. The V and J ends lost 6 bases and 4 bases respectively, with 10 bases between them. Germline V gene lookup returns CDR1 MNHEY and CDR2 SVGAGI.

This clonotype was seen more than once but under ten times. The J gene is TRBJ2-1, the V gene TRBV24-1; 12 bases align to TRBD2. The V and J ends lost 3 bases and 7 bases, in that order; junction bases with no gene match: 12. The CDR3 consists of 18 residues. Germline V lookup: CDR1 KGHDR, CDR2 SFDVKD. CDR3 nucleotide sequence: TGTGCCACCAGTGATCCAAACCCCCGACTAGCGGGAGTAAATGAGCAGTTCTTC. Its protein product is CATSDPNPRLAGVNEQFF.

V and J are TRBV20-1 and TRBJ2-7; 9 nucleotides agree with TRBD1. The germline gives CDR1 DFQATT, CDR2 SNEGSKA (reference sequence). CDR3 size: 14 residues. In nucleotides, the CDR3 is TGCAGCGCCGTAGAGGGACAGGGTATCAACGAGCAGTACTTC. Translated: CSAVEGQGINEQYF.

This clonotype has only a few counts. The V gene is TRBV20-1, the J gene TRBJ2-5; TRBD2 matches at 7 bases. The CDR3 has 13 amino acids. Germline CDR1 reads DFQATT; CDR2 reads SNEGSKA (reference sequence). V lost 6 bases and J lost 5; bases outside the gene matches: 9. The CDR3 is CSAPKGGKETQYF. CDR3 nucleotides: TGCAGTGCCCCGAAGGGAGGGAAGGAGACCCAGTACTTC.

This clonotype was counted ten times or more. The chain links TRBV7-8 to TRBJ1-2, with D perhaps TRBD1 (5 bases). Germline loops: CDR1 SGHVS, CDR2 FQNEAQ. The CDR3 runs 16 residues. V was shortened by 5 bases and J by 2 bases, with 18 bases between the two germline ends. In DNA form, the CDR3 reads TGTGCCAGCAGCCCCCACCCGACAGAGACGAACTATGGCTACACCTTC. Encoded protein: CASSPHPTETNYGYTF.

The V call is TRBV12-3 or TRBV12-4, the J call TRBJ2-5; 8 bases are shared with TRBD2. The CDR3 totals 14 residues. Losses at the gene ends were 3 bases for V and 5 bases for J; bases not matched to a gene: 5. The CDR3 DNA reads TGTGCCAGCAGTTTGCGAGCGGGAGAGGAGACCCAGTACTTC. This encodes CASSLRAGEETQYF.

CDR3 residues: CATSRALFETGRVNEQFF. The CDR3 DNA is TGTGCCACCAGCAGAGCGCTTTTTGAGACAGGGAGAGTTAATGAGCAGTTCTTC. V and J are TRBV15 and TRBJ2-1; 7 nucleotides align to TRBD1. Trimming took 1 base from V and 7 from J; bases not matched to a gene: 16. Germline V gene sequence: CDR1 LNHNV, CDR2 YYDKDF (reference sequence). The CDR3 sequence is 18 residues long.

A few counts support this clonotype. The chain has TRBV18 and TRBJ2-3; D not certain. The CDR3 is made up of 14 amino acids. Trimming removed 6 bases at V and 1 base at J, with 11 bases between. The V gene's germline CDR1 is KGHSH and CDR2 LQKENI. DNA of the CDR3: TGTGCCAGCTCTCCTTTGGACCGCACAGATACGCAGTATTTT. Translated, it gives CASSPLDRTDTQYF.

This chain uses TRBV12-3 or TRBV12-4 with TRBJ2-5; D is undetermined. Trimming left V 1 base short and J 3 bases short, with 15 bases between. The CDR3 loop spans 16 amino acids. CDR3 nucleotide sequence: TGTGCCAGCAGTTTAGGTTTGCTGGGCGGAGAAGAGACCCAGTACTTC. This gives the protein CASSLGLLGGEETQYF.

The rearrangement uses TRBV29-1 and TRBJ2-7; tentative D call: TRBD2 (6 bases). V lost 3 bases, J lost 2 bases, and 14 bases lay in between. The germline gives CDR1 SQVTM, CDR2 ANQGSEA. The CDR3 consists of 14 residues. CDR3 DNA sequence: TGCAGCGTTGAGGAGGGGCGCCACACCTACGAGCAGTACTTC. This encodes CSVEEGRHTYEQYF.

This clonotype was picked up a small number of times. The rearrangement joins TRBV18 to TRBJ1-2; 7 bases agree with TRBD1. CDR3 length: 14 residues. V lost 1 base and J lost 6; bases outside the gene matches: 5. Germline CDR1 reads KGHSH; CDR2 reads LQKENI. As DNA, the CDR3 is TGTGCCAGCTCACCACTCACAGGGGAGAATGGCTACACCTTC. Its translation is CASSPLTGENGYTF. Variable domain in full (rest from reference TRBV18 and TRBJ1-2): NAGVMQNPRHLVRRRGQEARLRCSPMKGHSHVYWYRQLPEEGLKFMVYLQKENIIDESGMPKERFSAEFPKEGPSILRIQQVVRGDSAAYFCASSPLTGENGYTFGSGTRLTVV.

This sequence joins TRBV2 and TRBJ1-5, with D possibly being TRBD1 (6 bases). Trimming took 5 bases from V and 9 from J, leaving 17 bases between them. Germline lookup yields CDR1 SNHLY and CDR2 FYNNEI. This CDR3 comprises 14 residues. The CDR3 DNA follows: TGTGCCAGCAGTCAGGACAGCGGTAATTTGCCCCAGCATTTT. Residues: CASSQDSGNLPQHF.

This clonotype was detected only a few times. The chain joins TRBV19 to TRBJ1-1; tentative D call: TRBD1 (6 bases). Between the trimmed V and J ends, which lost 2 bases and 5 bases, there was a span of 15 bases. The CDR3 has 15 residues. Germline lookup yields CDR1 LNHDA and CDR2 SQIVND (reference sequence). Here the CDR3 DNA reads TGTGCCAGTAGTATATCGCCCCTACAGGGTACTGAAGCTTTCTTT. Its protein is CASSISPLQGTEAFF.

V gene TRBV20-1 combines with J gene TRBJ1-1; D not certain. The V end lost 4 bases, the J end lost 0 bases, and 9 bases lay between the germline ends. The CDR3 totals 13 residues. Germline assignment: CDR1 DFQATT and CDR2 SNEGSKA (reference sequence). CDR3 in DNA: TGCAGTGCTAAGGAGCCCGTGAACACTGAAGCTTTCTTT. Translation gives CSAKEPVNTEAFF.

V is TRBV4-1 and J is TRBJ1-2, with D possibly TRBD1 on 5 matching bases. This CDR3 comprises 14 residues. Germline V gene lookup returns CDR1 MGHRA and CDR2 YSYEKL. The V end was cut by 1 base, the J end by 6 bases, with 12 bases between. The CDR3, as DNA: TGCGCCAGCAGCCAAGCCTCCGGGACGGATGGCTACACCTTC. The encoded protein is CASSQASGTDGYTF.

This clonotype showed up many times. The V and J genes are TRBV5-1 and TRBJ2-3; 15 bases agree with TRBD2. Per germline, CDR1 SGHRS and CDR2 YFSETQ. V shed 7 bases and J 4 bases; nucleotides not matched to a gene: 4. CDR3 length: 15 residues. The CDR3 spells CASSGLAGGPDTQYF. The CDR3 DNA sequence: TGCGCCAGCTCCGGACTAGCGGGAGGGCCAGATACGCAGTATTTT.

This clonotype showed up just a few times. V and J are TRBV5-6 and TRBJ1-1; TRBD1 matches 8 bases. The length of the CDR3 is 15 residues. Germline values: CDR1 SGHDT, CDR2 YYEEEE. V lost 4 bases to trimming and J lost 6 bases; unmatched junction nucleotides: 11. DNA for the CDR3: TGTGCCAGCAGCGTGTTGGCCAGGGGGCAGGCTGAAGCTTTCTTT. It yields the protein CASSVLARGQAEAFF.

The chain has TRBV24-1 and TRBJ2-1; D remains unclear. V lost 5 bases, J lost 6 bases, and 7 bases lay in between. There are 12 residues in the CDR3. Germline V gene sequence: CDR1 KGHDR, CDR2 SFDVKD. The CDR3 DNA follows: TGTGCCACCAGTGCTGGTTCCAATGAGCAGTTCTTC. Its protein is CATSAGSNEQFF.

The gene calls are TRBV4-3 and TRBJ1-6; 9 bases match TRBD1. The CDR3 is 15 residues long. CDR1 is LGHNA and CDR2 is YSLEER in the germline V gene. V gave up 1 base and J gave up 7 bases; unmatched junction bases: 2. CDR3 protein: CASSQAGQGNSPLHF. The DNA of the CDR3 is TGCGCCAGCAGCCAAGCGGGACAGGGCAATTCACCCCTCCACTTT.

The CDR3 spells CATSRNTQGGRNNQPQHF. DNA of the CDR3: TGTGCCACCAGCAGAAACACCCAAGGGGGGCGAAACAATCAGCCCCAGCATTTT. The chain links TRBV15 to TRBJ1-5; the D gene is possibly TRBD1 (6 bases). The germline V gene has CDR1 LNHNV and CDR2 YYDKDF (reference sequence). CDR3 length equals 18 residues. Deletions cut 2 bases from V and 3 bases from J, with 20 bases between.

The chain has TRBV2 and TRBJ1-2; D is uncertain. Germline CDR1 and CDR2: SNHLY and FYNNEI. The V end was cut by 9 bases, the J end by 3 bases, with 14 bases between. This CDR3 spans 13 amino acids. The DNA of the CDR3 is TGTGCCAGTTTACGAGGGCATGACTATGGCTACACCTTC. Protein sequence: CASLRGHDYGYTF.

This clonotype came up a few times. The chain has TRBV5-1 and TRBJ2-2, with a weak D call TRBD1 (6 bases). Germline CDR1 reads SGHRS; CDR2 reads YFSETQ. Trimming took off 4 bases at V and 2 bases at J, with 12 bases between the two ends. The CDR3 has 15 amino acids. The DNA of the CDR3 is TGCGCCAGCAGCCGCCGGGACATTAACACCGGGGAGCTGTTTTTT. Its translation is CASSRRDINTGELFF.

This clonotype appeared many times. V and J are TRBV30 and TRBJ2-2, with D perhaps matching TRBD2 (6 bases). The V end lost 3 bases, the J end lost 1 base, and 12 bases lay between the germline ends. From germline, CDR1 is GTSNPN and CDR2 SVGIG (reference sequence). This CDR3 has 15 amino acids. CDR3 region: CAWRTWGVNTGELFF. CDR3 sequence (DNA): TGTGCCTGGAGGACCTGGGGGGTGAACACCGGGGAGCTGTTTTTT.

This clonotype was counted between two and nine times. The gene calls are TRBV7-3 and TRBJ2-2; 10 bases agree with TRBD2. The CDR3 sequence is 15 residues long. Germline V gene data show CDR1 as SGHTA and CDR2 as FQGTGA. With V trimmed by 4 bases and J by 6 bases, 5 bases remained unmatched. This CDR3 is CASSSSGRAPGELFF. The CDR3, as DNA: TGTGCCAGCAGCTCGAGCGGGAGGGCCCCCGGGGAGCTGTTTTTT. Drawing the rest from reference TRBV7-3 and TRBJ2-2, the complete variable domain is GAGVSQTPSNKVTEKGKYVELRCDPISGHTALYWYRQSLGQGPEFLIYFQGTGAADDSGLPNDRFFAVRPEGSVSTLKIQRTERGDSAVYLCASSSSGRAPGELFFGEGSRLTVL.

This clonotype has a count of ten or more. This chain's CDR3 is CASSQGTGYSSYNEQFF. CDR3 bases: TGTGCCAGCAGCCAAGGGACGGGATATAGCTCCTACAATGAGCAGTTCTTC. The chain joins TRBV3-1 to TRBJ2-1, with a possible D match to TRBD2 (5 bases). The CDR3 runs to 17 residues. Trimming took 1 base from V and 0 from J, leaving 13 bases between them. Germline V gene sequence: CDR1 LGHDT, CDR2 YNNKEL (reference sequence).

This clonotype was recorded a few times. This chain uses TRBV7-2 with TRBJ2-1; 12 nucleotides agree with TRBD2. CDR3 length: 17 residues. V trimming: 3 bases; J trimming: 3 bases; junction bases outside the gene matches: 6. Per germline, CDR1 SGHTA and CDR2 FQGNSA. The CDR3, as DNA: TGTGCCAGCAGCTTCGCCGGGACTAGCGGGTTCTACAATGAGCAGTTCTTC. Its protein product is CASSFAGTSGFYNEQFF.